Each of the 22 T cell receptor beta chains below was sequenced from the same sample in a study of beta chain features in type 1 diabetes. Regarding the study as a whole: TCRB CDR3 length was moderately but significantly reduced in all four CD4+ subsets of Type 1 diabetes patients.

No antigen has been identified for these receptors. Of the isolated RNA, all was reverse transcribed, and so the sequenced material was expressed TCRB transcripts. TCRdb keeps only in-frame clones here, not all; method: immunoSEQ multiplex PCR. The repertoire includes approximately 270,000 clones, around 15% of them detected once, and about 0.015% sits in the top ten. Specimen: naive CD4+ T cells from blood. These receptors all come from a man younger than 40 with type 1 diabetes.

This clone was detected a few times. The chain has TRBV18 and TRBJ2-1; 10 bases line up with TRBD2. The CDR3 runs to 13 residues. J gave up 13 bases and V 3 bases, and 6 bases lay outside the gene matches. From germline, CDR1 is KGHSH and CDR2 LQKENI. CDR3 residues: CASSPGQREGQFF. In DNA form, the CDR3 reads TGTGCCAGCTCACCCGGCCAGCGGGAGGGCCAGTTCTTC.

The CDR3 protein is CASSQTGSNQPQHF. The DNA for the CDR3 is TGTGCCAGCTCGCAGACAGGCTCCAATCAGCCCCAGCATTTT. The rearrangement joins TRBV18 to TRBJ1-5, with a weak D call TRBD1 (6 bases). V lost 6 bases and J lost 3, with 12 bases in between. The CDR3 extends over 14 amino acids. CDR1 is KGHSH and CDR2 is LQKENI in the germline V gene.

The chain employs TRBV5-1 and TRBJ2-2; 8 bases match TRBD1. The CDR3 is made up of 14 amino acids. Germline CDR1 SGHRS, CDR2 YFSETQ. V shed 4 bases and J 6 bases; nucleotides not matched to a gene: 5. The CDR3 DNA reads TGCGCCAGCAGCAATACGACAGGGGCCGGGGAGCTGTTTTTT. Amino acid sequence: CASSNTTGAGELFF.

The chain links TRBV29-1 to TRBJ2-7, with D possibly TRBD2 on 6 matching bases. CDR3 length equals 15 residues. The germline CDR1 and CDR2 sequences are SQVTM and ANQGSEA. Trimming cost V 6 bases and J 5 bases, with 23 bases left between them. The CDR3 loop reads CSVPGPTSLVDEQYF. In DNA, the CDR3 is TGCAGCGTCCCCGGACCCACTAGCTTGGTCGACGAGCAGTACTTC.

The V call is TRBV25-1, the J call TRBJ2-5; 7 bases are a match to TRBD2. The CDR3 contains 13 residues. V trimming: 1 base; J trimming: 5 bases; junction bases outside the gene matches: 1. The germline gives CDR1 MGHDK, CDR2 SYGVNS. The CDR3: CASSEFGGETQYF. CDR3 coding DNA: TGTGCCAGCAGTGAATTCGGGGGGGAGACCCAGTACTTC.

The CDR3 coding sequence is TGTGCCAGCTCACTGGGACAGGGGGCTTCGGGCCAAGAGACCCAGTACTTC. Protein product: CASSLGQGASGQETQYF. The V gene is TRBV18, the J gene TRBJ2-5; TRBD1 agrees at 12 bases. V shed 4 bases and J 1 base; nucleotides not matched to a gene: 7. The CDR3 runs 17 residues. Germline V CDR1 and CDR2: KGHSH, LQKENI.

This clone appeared a few times. The chain is built from TRBV11-2 and TRBJ2-5; D unclear. The CDR3 is 11 residues long. Germline CDR1 is SGHAT and CDR2 is FQNNGV. Trimming took off 6 bases at V and 2 bases at J, with 4 bases between the two ends. CDR3 in DNA: TGTGCCAGCAGTCGGCAAGAGACCCAGTACTTC. Its translation is CASSRQETQYF.

This clone has more than one count but fewer than ten. CDR3 sequence: CASSQPSGTIQETQYF. DNA for the CDR3: TGTGCCAGCAGCCAACCTAGCGGCACCATACAAGAGACCCAGTACTTC. The gene calls are TRBV14 and TRBJ2-5, with 7 bases aligning to TRBD2. The CDR3 totals 16 residues. V shed 2 bases and J 2 bases; nucleotides not matched to a gene: 8. Germline assignment: CDR1 SGHDN and CDR2 FVKESK.

The gene calls are TRBV18 and TRBJ2-1; TRBD2 matches at 9 bases. From germline, CDR1 is KGHSH and CDR2 LQKENI. V trimming: 3 bases; J trimming: 5 bases; junction bases outside the gene matches: 8. The CDR3 contains 16 residues. The CDR3 nucleotides are TGTGCCAGCTCACCTATAGCGGGAGCAAGCAACAATGAGCAGTTCTTC. Amino acid sequence: CASSPIAGASNNEQFF.

The CDR3 loop is CASSPQQASYEQYF. The DNA of the CDR3 is TGTGCCAGCAGCCCGCAACAGGCATCCTACGAGCAGTACTTC. V and J are TRBV5-4 and TRBJ2-7, with TRBD1 as a possible D gene (5 bases). Trimming left V 4 bases short and J 1 base short, with 12 bases between. The germline CDR1 and CDR2 sequences are SGHNT and YYREEE (reference sequence). The length of the CDR3 is 14 residues.

Only a few counts were recorded for this clone. The rearrangement links TRBV4-3 to TRBJ2-3; tentative D call: TRBD2 (6 bases). This CDR3 comprises 15 residues. Germline V gene data show CDR1 as LGHNA and CDR2 as YSLEER. V was shortened by 5 bases and J by 6 bases, with 18 bases between the two germline ends. CDR3 in amino acids: CASSNQLGGLDTQYF. The CDR3 nucleotides are TGCGCCAGCAGCAACCAACTGGGGGGTTTGGATACGCAGTATTTT.

The chain is built from TRBV5-1 and TRBJ2-5; TRBD2 matches 7 bases. The CDR3 runs to 18 residues. V dropped 1 base and J dropped 2; count of bases not matched to a gene: 14. Looked up from germline, CDR1 is SGHRS and CDR2 is YFSETQ. CDR3 nucleotides: TGCGCCAGCAGCTTGCCCCGGAACCTCCTAGCGGTACAAGAGACCCAGTACTTC. It yields the protein CASSLPRNLLAVQETQYF.

This clone occurred a few times. V and J are TRBV9 and TRBJ2-1, with TRBD1 matching over 8 bases. With V trimmed by 3 bases and J by 5 bases, 13 bases remained unmatched. Germline assignment: CDR1 SGDLS and CDR2 YYNGEE. CDR3 length: 17 residues. DNA for the CDR3: TGTGCCAGCAGCGAGACCCTGGACAGGGTGTATCACAATGAGCAGTTCTTC. It is translated as CASSETLDRVYHNEQFF.

The chain uses TRBV9 and TRBJ2-2; the match to TRBD1 covers 7 bases. Germline V gives CDR1 SGDLS, CDR2 YYNGEE. The ends lost 3 bases at V and 2 bases at J; junction bases unmatched: 4. The CDR3 loop spans 15 amino acids. The CDR3 sequence: CASSEGTANTGELFF. The DNA of the CDR3 is TGTGCCAGCAGCGAGGGGACAGCAAACACCGGGGAGCTGTTTTTT. The full variable domain, with the rest looked up from reference TRBV9 and TRBJ2-2, is DSGVTQTPKHLITATGQRVTLRCSPRSGDLSVYWYQQSLDQGLQFLIQYYNGEERAKGNILERFSAQQFPDLHSELNLSSLELGDSALYFCASSEGTANTGELFFGEGSRLTVL.

The chain links TRBV7-9 to TRBJ1-4; D gene ambiguous. Germline-derived CDR1 and CDR2 are SEHNR and FQNEAQ (reference sequence). V dropped 5 bases and J dropped 7 bases, with 17 bases sitting between them. This CDR3 is built from 15 residues. CDR3 region: CASSRLRQAGEKLFF. The CDR3 nucleotides are TGTGCCAGCAGCCGACTCAGGCAGGCGGGTGAAAAACTGTTTTTT.

This rearrangement joins TRBV28 to TRBJ2-1, with D unclear. V was pared by 6 bases and J by 6 bases, with 9 bases between. CDR3 size: 12 residues. Germline V gene data show CDR1 as MDHEN and CDR2 as SYDVKM. The CDR3 nucleotides read TGTGCCAGCAGGCGGTTTGGCAATGAGCAGTTCTTC. Translation: CASRRFGNEQFF.

This clone was counted a few times. This chain uses TRBV18 with TRBJ1-1; 9 bases line up with TRBD1. CDR3 length: 14 residues. Looked up from germline, CDR1 is KGHSH and CDR2 is LQKENI. V lost 2 bases, J lost 3 bases, and 1 base stayed unmatched. The CDR3 DNA reads TGTGCCAGCTCACCAAGGACAGGGGACACTGAAGCTTTCTTT. Encoded protein: CASSPRTGDTEAFF.

This clone has only a few counts. The V and J genes are TRBV2 and TRBJ2-5, with D possibly being TRBD2 (6 bases). The V gene's germline CDR1 is SNHLY and CDR2 FYNNEI. V was cut by 6 bases and J by 2 bases, with 16 bases left in between. The CDR3 length is 15 residues. The CDR3 protein is CASSGWTTNQETQYF. The CDR3 DNA reads TGTGCCAGCAGCGGTTGGACTACTAATCAAGAGACCCAGTACTTC. Full variable domain (missing parts from reference TRBV2 and TRBJ2-5): EPEVTQTPSHQVTQMGQEVILRCVPISNHLYFYWYRQILGQKVEFLVSFYNNEISEKSEIFDDQFSVERPDGSNFTLKIRSTKLEDSAMYFCASSGWTTNQETQYFGPGTRLLVL.

The chain has TRBV11-2 and TRBJ2-7; D is perhaps TRBD2 (6 bases). Germline-derived CDR1 and CDR2 are SGHAT and FQNNGV. V gave up 5 bases and J gave up 5 bases, with 13 bases separating them. The CDR3 has 13 amino acids. CDR3 region: CASSLGTSDEQYF. The CDR3 DNA is TGTGCCAGCAGCCTTGGGACTTCGGACGAGCAGTACTTC.

This clone occurred a few times. This chain joins TRBV30 and TRBJ2-7; 8 bases are shared with TRBD2. The CDR3 extends over 14 amino acids. CDR1 is GTSNPN and CDR2 is SVGIG in the germline V gene (reference sequence). J gave up 0 bases and V 3 bases, and 4 bases lay outside the gene matches. The CDR3 nucleotides are TGTGCCTGGAGATTTAGCGGGATCTCCTACGAGCAGTACTTC. Residues: CAWRFSGISYEQYF. Combining the CDR3 with reference TRBV30 and TRBJ2-7 gives the whole variable domain SQTIHQWPATLVQPVGSPLSLECTVEGTSNPNLYWYRQAAGRGLQLLFYSVGIGQISSEVPQNLSASRPQDRQFILSSKKLLLSDSGFYLCAWRFSGISYEQYFGPGTRLTVT.

This clone was detected only a few times. The same CDR3 also results from other DNA sequences found in this sample. The gene calls are TRBV5-1 and TRBJ2-5, with D hard to call. Germline CDR1 is SGHRS and CDR2 is YFSETQ. The CDR3 length is 13 residues. Trimming removed 0 bases at V and 1 base at J, with 4 bases between. CDR3 sequence: CASSLGAQETQYF. CDR3 coding DNA: TGCGCCAGCAGCTTGGGGGCCCAAGAGACCCAGTACTTC.

This chain links TRBV5-1 with TRBJ2-7; D is ambiguous. The CDR3 covers 15 residues. The germline CDR1 and CDR2 sequences are SGHRS and YFSETQ. Deletions cut 4 bases from V and 7 bases from J, with 21 bases between. DNA for the CDR3: TGCGCCAGCAGCCATCGGGTGAATCCTTTGGAGGAGCAGTACTTC. Residues: CASSHRVNPLEEQYF.